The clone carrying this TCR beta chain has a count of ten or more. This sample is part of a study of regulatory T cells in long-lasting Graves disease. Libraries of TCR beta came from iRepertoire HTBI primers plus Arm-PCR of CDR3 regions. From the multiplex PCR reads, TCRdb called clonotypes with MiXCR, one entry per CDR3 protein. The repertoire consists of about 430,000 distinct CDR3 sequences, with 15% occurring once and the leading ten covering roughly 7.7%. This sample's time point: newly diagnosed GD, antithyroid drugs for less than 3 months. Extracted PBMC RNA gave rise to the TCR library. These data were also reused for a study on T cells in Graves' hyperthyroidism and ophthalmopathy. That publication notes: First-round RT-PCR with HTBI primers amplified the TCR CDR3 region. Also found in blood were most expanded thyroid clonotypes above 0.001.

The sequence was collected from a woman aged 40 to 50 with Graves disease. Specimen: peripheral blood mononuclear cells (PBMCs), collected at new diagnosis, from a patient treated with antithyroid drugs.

CDR3 DNA sequence: TGTGCCAGCTCACTTAGCCAGGATAACAATGAGCAGTTCTTC. Its protein is CASSLSQDNNEQFF. The rearrangement joins TRBV18 to TRBJ2-1; D unresolved. Deletions cut 4 bases from V and 5 bases from J, with 12 bases between. This CDR3 spans 14 amino acids. CDR1 and CDR2 (germline): KGHSH, LQKENI.